This T cell receptor beta chain was sequenced during a study of T cell repertoires in cytomegalovirus infection. Study-wide context: Both recently identified HLA-C-restricted and well-studied HLA-B-restricted CMV epitopes were used in the study. In public TCR beta signatures, there were indications of both CMV infection and matching HLA type. Study findings and constraints: The cumulative frequency of public TCR beta families identified carriers of CMV plus the relevant HLA.

The ends lost 4 bases at V and 6 bases at J; junction bases unmatched: 5. This CDR3 comprises 13 residues. On this clonotype: The antigen remains undetermined.

MiXCR, applied by TCRdb to the reads, yields one record per CDR3 protein. This table has 100,000 to 120,000 distinct CDR3 sequences, 30% appearing once. This receptor was taken from a human donor in good health (CMV status not recorded). Some clones in this sample may be carry-over from other donors' samples. This sample comprised CD8+ T cells from cultured PBMCs, obtained from culture after CMV antigen stimulation. The chain recombines TRBV12-3 or TRBV12-4 with TRBJ1-1, with 7 bases aligning to TRBD1. The CDR3 DNA follows: TGTGCCAGCAGTTCCCCCGACAGGGCTGAAGCTTTCTTT. Protein product: CASSSPDRAEAFF.